This T cell receptor beta chain was profiled in a study of identical twins. Looked up from germline, CDR1 is SGHTA and CDR2 is FQGNSA. There are 16 residues in the CDR3. Losses at the gene ends were 7 bases for V and 8 bases for J; bases not matched to a gene: 14. Template switching added a universal primer site, and cDNA bore unique molecular identifiers. TCRdb reanalysed the 5' RACE reads using MiXCR and keeps one entry per CDR3 protein. The sample records some 500,000 distinct CDR3 sequences, approximately 14% being singletons. The same sample was also studied in work on yellow fever vaccine responses in identical twins.

The chain carries TRBV7-2 and TRBJ1-4; 9 bases agree with TRBD1. This TCR derives from a woman younger than 35 in good health. Sequenced: CD4+ T cells sorted from blood. CDR3 region: CASNDPTGGGREKLFF. The DNA for the CDR3 is TGTGCCAGCAACGACCCGACAGGGGGAGGCCGAGAAAAACTGTTTTTT.